These 5 T cell receptor beta chains came from one sample sequenced in a study of T cells after yellow fever vaccination. One entry per CDR3 protein results from TCRdb running MiXCR on the 5' RACE reads. Of some 320,000 distinct CDR3 sequences in the sample, about 8.7% were seen once. Sequences were derived from PBMCs, sampled on the day of the first yellow fever vaccination. The receptors were sampled from a young man who received the YFV17D yellow fever vaccine.

The sample holds many counts of this clonotype. The genes are TRBV5-1 and TRBJ1-2, with D tentatively TRBD1 (5 bases). Trimming removed 7 bases from V and 8 bases from J, with 15 bases in between. The CDR3 contains 12 residues. Germline CDR1 is SGHRS and CDR2 is YFSETQ. The CDR3 bases are TGCGCCAGCGCTGGGGGGAAGGGAGGCTACACCTTC. Encoded protein: CASAGGKGGYTF.

This clonotype came up many times. V gene TRBV25-1 combines with J gene TRBJ1-2; D unresolved. This CDR3 comprises 15 residues. Germline V gene lookup returns CDR1 MGHDK and CDR2 SYGVNS. The germline V and J ends were trimmed by 1 base and 1 base, with 10 bases remaining between them. In DNA, the CDR3 is TGTGCCAGCAGTGAATCAGTGGGAAGTAACTATGGCTACACCTTC. Protein product: CASSESVGSNYGYTF.

This clonotype was recorded many times. The genes are TRBV4-1 and TRBJ2-1; no firm D call. This CDR3 is 15 amino acids long. From germline, CDR1 is MGHRA and CDR2 YSYEKL. V lost 1 base and J 7 bases, leaving 14 bases between the germline ends. This CDR3 reads CASSQGGPRRNEQFF. The CDR3 nucleotides read TGCGCCAGCAGCCAAGGCGGACCTAGGCGGAATGAGCAGTTCTTC.

This chain joins TRBV5-4 and TRBJ2-3; 16 bases align to TRBD2. CDR1 is SGHNT, CDR2 YYREEE, per germline (reference sequence). Germline trimming cut 2 bases from V and 5 bases from J; bases unmatched to any gene: 5. This CDR3 has 17 residues. CDR3 nucleotide sequence: TGTGCCAGCAGCTTACCGGGACTAGCGGGGGGGAAAGATACGCAGTATTTT. Translation: CASSLPGLAGGKDTQYF.

This clonotype was seen a handful of times. The rearrangement uses TRBV2 and TRBJ2-5; D unclear. The CDR3 has 13 amino acids. Per germline, CDR1 SNHLY and CDR2 FYNNEI. V lost 7 bases and J 5 bases, leaving 14 bases between the germline ends. Written as DNA, the CDR3 is TGTGCCAGCAATAATGCCCCGAGGGAGACCCAGTACTTC. Its protein is CASNNAPRETQYF.